The clone carrying this T cell receptor beta chain was picked up one time. The antigen is unknown. This PCR relied on a set of 60 Vbeta primers and 13 Jbeta primers. Clones were read by immunoSEQ multiplex PCR, and TCRdb kept only the in-frame ones, dropping some. Of roughly 73,000 clones detected, less than 85% appear once; the ten largest clones hold approximately 2.4%. This entry belongs to a study of cytomegalovirus exposure and HLA in healthy donors. Looking at the study overall: For the roughly 400 genotyped donors, roughly 80% fell within the Caucasian-associated ancestry cluster. Study-wide results and limits: High sensitivity and specificity were reportedly achieved when the classifier diagnosed cytomegalovirus status.

Deletions cut 0 bases from V and 0 bases from J, with 10 bases between. CDR3 length: 16 residues. Looked up from germline, CDR1 is MGHRA and CDR2 is YSYEKL. The genes are TRBV4-1 and TRBJ2-3; perhaps TRBD2 as D (6 bases). Sequences were obtained from PBMCs. This TCR came from a woman in her fifties or sixties in good health and CMV-seronegative. The CDR3 nucleotides are TGCGCCAGCAGCCAAGAGCGGGGTTCTAGCACAGATACGCAGTATTTT. Translation gives CASSQERGSSTDTQYF.